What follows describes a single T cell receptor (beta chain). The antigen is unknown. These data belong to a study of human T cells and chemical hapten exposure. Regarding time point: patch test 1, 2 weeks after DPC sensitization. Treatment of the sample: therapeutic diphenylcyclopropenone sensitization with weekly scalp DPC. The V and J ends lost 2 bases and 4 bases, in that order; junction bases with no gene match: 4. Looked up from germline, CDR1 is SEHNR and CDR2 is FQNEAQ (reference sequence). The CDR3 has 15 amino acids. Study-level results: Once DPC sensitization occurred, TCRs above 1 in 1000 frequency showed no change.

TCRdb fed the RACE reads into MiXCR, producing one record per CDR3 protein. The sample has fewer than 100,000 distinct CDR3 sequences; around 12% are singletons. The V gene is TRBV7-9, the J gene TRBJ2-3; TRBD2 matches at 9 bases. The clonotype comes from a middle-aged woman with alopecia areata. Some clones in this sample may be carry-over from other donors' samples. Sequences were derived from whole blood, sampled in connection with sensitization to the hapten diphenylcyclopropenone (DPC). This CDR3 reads CASSLRAGGSDTQYF. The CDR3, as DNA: TGTGCCAGCAGCTTACGAGCGGGAGGTTCAGATACGCAGTATTTT. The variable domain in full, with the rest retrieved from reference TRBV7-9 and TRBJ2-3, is DTGVSQNPRHKITKRGQNVTFRCDPISEHNRLYWYRQTLGQGPEFLTYFQNEAQLEKSRLLSDRFSAERPKGSFSTLEIQRTEQGDSAMYLCASSLRAGGSDTQYFGPGTRLTVL.